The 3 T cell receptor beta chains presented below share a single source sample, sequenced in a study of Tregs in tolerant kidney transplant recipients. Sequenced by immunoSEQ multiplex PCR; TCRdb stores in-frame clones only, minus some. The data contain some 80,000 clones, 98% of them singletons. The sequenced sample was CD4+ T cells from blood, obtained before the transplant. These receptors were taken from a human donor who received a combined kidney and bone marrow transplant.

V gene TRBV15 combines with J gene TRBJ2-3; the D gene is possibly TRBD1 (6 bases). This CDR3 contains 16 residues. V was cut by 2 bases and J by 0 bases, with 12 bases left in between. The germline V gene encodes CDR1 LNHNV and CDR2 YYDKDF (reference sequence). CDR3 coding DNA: TGTGCCACCAGCAGAACTAGGGGGTCTAGCACAGATACGCAGTATTTT. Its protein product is CATSRTRGSSTDTQYF.

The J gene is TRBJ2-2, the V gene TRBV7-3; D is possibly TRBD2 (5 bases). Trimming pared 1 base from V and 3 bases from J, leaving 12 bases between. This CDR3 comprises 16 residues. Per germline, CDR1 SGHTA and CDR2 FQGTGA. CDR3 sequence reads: CASSLSPADYTGELFF. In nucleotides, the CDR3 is TGTGCCAGCAGCTTAAGCCCAGCGGACTACACCGGGGAGCTGTTTTTT.

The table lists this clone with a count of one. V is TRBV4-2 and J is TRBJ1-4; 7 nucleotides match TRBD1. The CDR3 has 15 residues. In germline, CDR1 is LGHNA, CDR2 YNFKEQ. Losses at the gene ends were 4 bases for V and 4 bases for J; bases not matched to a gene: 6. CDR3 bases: TGTGCCAGCAGCCGGTTGACAGGGTTTAATGAAAAACTGTTTTTT. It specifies CASSRLTGFNEKLFF.